This record looks at one T cell receptor (beta chain) sequence and its context. Its antigen is currently not known. No quality values exist for individual bases; no much larger clone is one base distant. From cysteine to phenylalanine, the CDR3 is 11 amino acids long. The CDR3 DNA has 33 bases and is translated from base 1. Trimming takes 5 bases off V and 9 bases off J; junction bases not matched to a gene: 0. CDR1 is given as MNHEY and CDR2 as SMNVEV, both from the germline V gene (reference sequence). A two-step, bias-controlled multiplex PCR was used to amplify TCRbeta CDR3 regions from genomic DNA. The multiplex PCR used primers specific for every TRBV and TRBJ gene segment. TCRbeta repertoire data were generated with the immunoSEQ Assay. On the authors' methods: To merge closely related sequences, reads went through filtering and clustering using a relative-frequency ratio and a modified nearest-neighbor algorithm. V, D and J gene assignments for CDR3 sequences followed IMGT annotation. Template counts were normalized for PCR amplification bias and quantified against synthetic TCR CDR3 analog sequences. Analyses were restricted to unique productive sequences, meaning in-frame CDR3 sequences without stop codons. The immunoSEQ Analyzer software was used to calculate clonality, defined as 1 minus Pielou's evenness, and iChao1 richness. Statistical testing was performed in JMP, using Student's t-test or a non-parametric test depending on Shapiro-Wilk normality results. TCRdb re-hosts the immuneACCESS table, in-frame sequences only. Its copies lack some clones; in the studies checked, an unresolved V gene accounts for under half of them, and the cause for the rest is not known. That table gives V, J and clone size, and the DNA gave D and trimming. The sample data list roughly 5,200 clones, and about 96% of these were observed just once. Of the sample, around 0.7% is held by the ten largest clones.

A handful of extremely preterm deliveries, at roughly 22-28 weeks of gestation, provided the preterm samples. Pregnancies with fetal demise, active maternal HSV infection or known maternal HIV infection were excluded from the study. A FACSAria III cell sorter was used to sort live, Annexin V-negative naive CD8+ T cells (CD3+CD8+CD45RA+CCR7+). Each sample yielded roughly 20,000 to 110,000 sorted naive CD8+ T cells. Preassembled standardized sampling kits were used to collect mixed venous-arterial cord blood. Cord blood was held at room temperature and processed no more than 4 hours after collection. Ficoll-Paque density gradient centrifugation was used to isolate mononuclear cells from diluted blood. Before sorting, mononuclear cells were cryopreserved in approximately 10% DMSO plus 90% FBS and kept long term at -150 degrees C. After thawing, cells were stained with Annexin V along with antibodies against CD3, CD8, CCR7 and CD45RA. The DNeasy Blood and Tissue Kit was used to extract genomic DNA from snap-frozen pellets of sorted cells.

The sample originates from a study of naive CD8 T cells in extremely preterm neonates (dated by TCRdb to 2016 to 2017). Background for the entire study: The study compared the TCRbeta CDR3 repertoires of sorted naive CD8+ T cells among four age groups: extremely preterm neonates, term neonates, young children and adults. Findings and caveats that apply to the study as a whole: A larger fraction of CDR3 nucleotide sequences was shared among preterm neonates (around 2.5%) than among term neonates (about 0.4%), young children (roughly 0.03%) and adults (approximately 0.01%). To track T cell development within individuals, the authors urged prospective longitudinal studies of preterm and term neonates. Significantly lower iChao1 richness than in all other age groups (p < 0.05) and an even clone distribution were observed in preterm neonates, indicating a less rich repertoire. Compared with the older groups, preterm CDR3s were shorter and closer to germline, carrying fewer N additions and showing less junctional trimming. The authors noted a small sample size and variable productive template counts among preterm samples as limitations.

The sequenced sample was naive CD8+ T cells from cord blood. The origin of this receptor is a boy who was born preterm. The V and J segments used are TRBV27 and TRBJ2-1; TRBD2 lines up with 8 middle nucleotides. The CDR3 corresponds to CASSSGSEQFF. The DNA sequence is TGTGCCAGCAGTAGCGGGAGTGAGCAGTTCTTC.